This TCR beta chain was identified during a study of OX40 agonist ivuxolimab in advanced cancers. Study-wide context: Ivuxolimab, which is an agonistic anti-OX40 (CD134) antibody, was administered to the patients. Of mixed ages from about 20 to 80 and averaging roughly 66 years, the group was approximately 84% male. Eligibility admitted prior anti-PD-1, anti-PD-L1 or anti-CTLA-4 therapy; around 41% had some. Whole-study results and caveats: With doses of 0.1-3.0 mg/kg, partial responders showed among the lowest clonal expansion.

Germline lookup yields CDR1 SGHDT and CDR2 YYEEEE. The CDR3 extends over 14 amino acids. The V end was cut by 0 bases, the J end by 5 bases, with 11 bases between. Sequencing used immunoSEQ multiplex PCR; TCRdb keeps in-frame clones, though not all of them. The sample shows about 89,000 clones, 70% to 90% of them seen only once. Points on this clone: Its antigen is unknown.

This sequence joins TRBV5-6 and TRBJ1-2, with TRBD1 as a possible D gene (5 bases). The sample here was CD4+ or CD8+ T cells sorted from blood, taken in a trial of the OX40 agonist ivuxolimab. This TCR derives from an adult with an advanced solid tumor such as melanoma, head and neck, liver or kidney cancer. This CDR3 is CASSLESRAYGYTF. The CDR3 DNA reads as TGTGCCAGCAGCTTGGAGAGCAGGGCGTATGGCTACACCTTC.